The rows below give T cell receptor beta chains drawn from one sample of a study of PD-1 blockade in classical Hodgkin lymphoma. Method: immunoSEQ multiplex PCR; TCRdb's copy keeps in-frame clones and lacks some. Of about 27,000 clones in the sample, approximately 81% were seen once. The specimen was peripheral blood mononuclear cells (PBMCs), collected before the second cycle of nivolumab. These receptors all stem from a human donor with classical Hodgkin lymphoma. CDR3s include the opening cysteine and the closing phenylalanine or tryptophan. D genes are given only for firm matches. Size tells how often a clone was seen (once, few, many) or the class of an expanded clone, and some rows leave it out.

V gene	clone size	J gene	CDR3 length	D gene	CDR3 protein	CDR3 DNA
TRBV7-9	NA	TRBJ2-2	18	NA	CASSPGRGSWGNTGELFF	TGTGCCAGCAGCCCCGGTAGGGGGAGCTGGGGGAACACCGGGGAGCTGTTTTTT
TRBV7-9	once	TRBJ1-1	15	NA	CASSPPFRIGAEAFF	TGTGCCAGCAGCCCCCCTTTTCGGATAGGGGCTGAAGCTTTCTTT
TRBV7-9	NA	TRBJ1-5	14	NA	CASIKKGGESAQHF	TGTGCCAGCATCAAAAAAGGAGGGGAATCAGCCCAGCATTTT
TRBV5-6	NA	TRBJ2-3	15	TRBD2	CASSGLAGGTDTQYF	TGTGCCAGCAGCGGACTAGCGGGGGGCACAGATACGCAGTATTTT
TRBV6-1	NA	TRBJ2-1	15	TRBD2	CASSAGVLAGGEMFF	TGTGCCAGCAGTGCTGGAGTACTAGCGGGGGGGGAGATGTTCTTC
TRBV29-1	once	TRBJ1-2	13	TRBD1	CSVTGQGAFGYTF	TGCAGCGTTACGGGACAGGGGGCTTTTGGCTACACCTTC
TRBV30	NA	TRBJ2-7	15	NA	CAWSVLFSGSYEQYF	TGTGCCTGGAGTGTACTTTTCTCGGGGTCCTACGAGCAGTACTTC
TRBV19	NA	TRBJ2-3	13	NA	CASSGIATDTQYF	TGTGCCAGTAGTGGTATAGCCACAGATACGCAGTATTTT
TRBV30	NA	TRBJ1-2	12	NA	CAWRWEDYGYTF	TGTGCCTGGAGGTGGGAAGACTATGGCTACACCTTC
TRBV4-3	NA	TRBJ1-1	14	NA	CASSQFWGNTEAFF	TGCGCCAGCAGCCAATTTTGGGGAAACACTGAAGCTTTCTTT
TRBV27	NA	TRBJ1-5	14	NA	CASSSAMGNQPQHF	TGTGCCAGCAGTTCCGCAATGGGGAATCAGCCCCAGCATTTT
TRBV7-2	NA	TRBJ1-1	15	TRBD1	CASSTKGRDRGEAFF	TGTGCCAGCAGCACAAAAGGCCGGGACAGGGGGGAGGCTTTCTTT
TRBV2	NA	TRBJ1-5	14	NA	CASSERRSNQPQHF	TGTGCCAGCAGTGAGAGGAGGTCAAATCAGCCCCAGCATTTT
TRBV7-2	once	TRBJ1-5	15	NA	CASSLGLGDNQPQHF	TGTGCCAGCAGCTTAGGTCTGGGAGACAATCAGCCCCAGCATTTT
TRBV7-8	NA	TRBJ2-2	17	TRBD2	CASSLRLAGRGTGELFF	TGTGCCAGCAGCCTTCGACTAGCGGGGAGGGGCACCGGGGAGCTGTTTTTT
TRBV30	NA	TRBJ1-6	18	NA	CAWSVLAHRGIYNSPLHF	TGTGCCTGGAGTGTACTCGCCCACCGGGGCATCTATAATTCACCCCTCCACTTT
TRBV5-1	NA	TRBJ2-6	15	TRBD1	CASRTGPSGANVLTF	TGCGCCAGTAGGACAGGGCCCTCTGGGGCCAACGTCCTGACTTTC
TRBV5-6	NA	TRBJ2-3	14	NA	CASSPGTSTDTQYF	TGTGCCAGCAGCCCGGGGACTAGCACAGATACGCAGTATTTT
TRBV10-3	NA	TRBJ2-3	11	NA	CAIKDRDTQYF	TGTGCCATCAAGGATCGAGATACGCAGTATTTT
TRBV19	NA	TRBJ2-2	14	NA	CASGDSPNTGELFF	TGTGCCAGCGGAGACAGCCCGAACACCGGGGAGCTGTTTTTT
TRBV7-3	NA	TRBJ2-2	14	TRBD1	CASTRGQTTGELFF	TGTGCCAGCACCAGGGGGCAGACCACCGGGGAGCTGTTTTTT
TRBV6-5	NA	TRBJ1-2	13	TRBD1	CASRPTGGIGYTF	TGTGCCAGTAGGCCAACAGGGGGGATTGGCTACACCTTC
TRBV5-4	NA	TRBJ1-2	16	NA	CASSQANLGQRYGYTF	TGCGCCAGCAGCCAGGCCAACCTCGGACAGCGCTATGGCTACACCTTC
TRBV5-6	NA	TRBJ2-5	11	NA	CASSRRGTQYF	TGTGCCAGCAGTCGCAGGGGCACCCAGTACTTC
TRBV28	NA	TRBJ1-2	13	NA	CASSLERARGYTF	TGTGCCAGCAGTTTAGAGCGGGCGCGAGGCTACACCTTC
TRBV7-3	NA	TRBJ2-5	13	TRBD2	CASSYGGAETQYF	TGTGCCAGCAGTTACGGGGGGGCGGAGACCCAGTACTTC
TRBV7-9	NA	TRBJ2-2	15	NA	CASSSQGSNTGELFF	TGTGCCAGCAGCTCACAGGGATCGAACACCGGGGAGCTGTTTTTT
TRBV7-2	NA	TRBJ2-1	17	TRBD2	CASSPGLAGGRYNEQFF	TGTGCCAGCAGCCCTGGACTAGCGGGGGGGCGCTACAATGAGCAGTTCTTC
TRBV11-2	NA	TRBJ2-1	13	TRBD2	CASSSERGTEQFF	TGTGCCAGCAGCTCGGAGCGGGGGACTGAGCAGTTCTTC
TRBV7-8	NA	TRBJ1-1	14	NA	CASSLGFGNTEAFF	TGTGCCAGCAGCCTCGGGTTCGGGAACACTGAAGCTTTCTTT
TRBV7-2	NA	TRBJ1-2	13	NA	CASSPDSNYGYTF	TGTGCCAGCAGCCCGGACTCTAACTATGGCTACACCTTC
TRBV21-1	NA	TRBJ2-1	16	NA	CASSKGQQTTYNEQFF	TGTGCCAGCAGCAAAGGTCAACAGACAACCTACAATGAGCAGTTCTTC